The rows below give T cell receptor beta chains drawn from one sample of a study of tumor-infiltrating lymphocytes in primary liver carcinoma. TCRdb called the multiplex PCR reads again in MiXCR, with one record for every CDR3 protein. Of roughly 120,000 distinct CDR3 sequences listed, less than 80% were seen once; the top ten hold around 9.7%. The sequenced sample consisted of liver tumor tissue from sampling region 1. These receptors all come from an older woman with primary liver carcinoma and hepatitis B virus infection. Each CDR3 is given with its conserved first and last residue. D genes are given only for firm matches.

d_gene | j_gene | v_gene | len | CDR3aa
TRBD2 | TRBJ2-1 | TRBV24-1 | 13 | CATSDRDYTGQFF
. | TRBJ2-7 | TRBV6-6 | 13 | CASTKTTGIERYF
. | TRBJ1-1 | TRBV11-2 | 16 | CASSLGPGRGSTEAFF
TRBD1 | TRBJ2-3 | TRBV11-2 | 15 | CASSYRDSRADTQYF
TRBD1 | TRBJ2-1 | TRBV28 | 15 | CASLEGAAYYNEQSF
TRBD1 | TRBJ1-4 | TRBV24-1 | 15 | CATSETGTGGGKLFF
TRBD2 | TRBJ2-7 | TRBV11-2 | 14 | CTSSPGTSVYERYF
. | TRBJ2-3 | TRBV6-5 | 15 | CASRASGPGTDTRYF
TRBD1 | TRBJ1-2 | TRBV28 | 15 | CASSPGTGPNYGYTF
. | TRBJ2-7 | TRBV11-2 | 14 | CASTLTRGTMEQYF
TRBD2 | TRBJ2-1 | TRBV7-9 | 16 | CASSSWGAGGPNEQFF
TRBD1 | TRBJ2-2 | TRBV6-5 | 14 | CASSGTGGIGELFF
TRBD1 | TRBJ1-2 | TRBV28 | 17 | CASSLSGTGAFNYGYTF
. | TRBJ2-3 | TRBV11-1 | 14 | CASSSGQSTDTQYF
TRBD2 | TRBJ2-7 | TRBV5-1 | 15 | CASSLVAGVGNEQYF
. | TRBJ2-1 | TRBV11-1 | 15 | CASSLGGTTHNKQFF
. | TRBJ2-5 | TRBV5-1 | 15 | CARSSRGGPLETQYF
. | TRBJ2-7 | TRBV6-1 | 13 | CASRTWGSYEQYF
TRBD1 | TRBJ1-1 | TRBV7-2 | 15 | CASSPPQGRNTEAFF
TRBD2 | TRBJ2-1 | TRBV5-6 | 16 | CASSYTGTSAHNEQFF
. | TRBJ1-1 | TRBV7-3 | 14 | CASSLIPGNTVAFF
. | TRBJ2-1 | TRBV23-1 | 15 | CACPLAKHSYNEQFF
TRBD1 | TRBJ1-4 | TRBV29-1 | 14 | CSVSGTGLYEKLFF
. | TRBJ2-5 | TRBV11-2 | 14 | CASSLDHRRKIQYF
TRBD1 | TRBJ1-1 | TRBV11-1 | 17 | CASSLVGTGAMNTEAFF
. | TRBJ1-2 | TRBV7-9 | 12 | CASSSTGYGYTF
. | TRBJ2-6 | TRBV4-1 | 17 | CTSCQDRRGTGANVLTF
. | TRBJ2-2 | TRBV12-3/TRBV12-4 | 14 | CARSYTANTGGLFF
. | TRBJ1-6 | TRBV14 | 13 | CASSQDQSSALHF
. | TRBJ1-2 | TRBV6-2/TRBV6-3 | 15 | CASSYSGRAFYGYTF
. | TRBJ2-6 | TRBV20-1 | 17 | CSASGRAGASGANVLTF
. | TRBJ2-1 | TRBV5-1 | 14 | CASTFFSGCDEQFF
TRBD1 | TRBJ2-5 | TRBV28 | 17 | CASSSSRDSPRRETQYF
. | TRBJ2-1 | TRBV11-2 | 17 | CTSSLGSAGRAYNEQFF
. | TRBJ1-5 | TRBV6-1 | 14 | CASSDYRGNQPQHF
TRBD2 | TRBJ2-3 | TRBV11-2 | 15 | CASCPQREGTDIQYF
. | TRBJ1-2 | TRBV29-1 | 13 | CSVRISGGNGYTF
TRBD2 | TRBJ2-3 | TRBV11-2 | 17 | CASSSPGTSGSTDTQYF
. | TRBJ2-7 | TRBV11-2 | 17 | CASSLPRTGSWFYEHYF
TRBD1 | TRBJ2-1 | TRBV7-8 | 19 | CASSLDWRPGTGLKFEQFF
. | TRBJ1-3 | TRBV12-3/TRBV12-4 | 14 | CASSRWDPVNTIYF
. | TRBJ2-3 | TRBV28 | 13 | CACWGRNTDTQCF
. | TRBJ2-6 | TRBV4-2 | 17 | CASSLLGTPPGANVLTF
TRBD1 | TRBJ1-3 | TRBV29-1 | 14 | CSAVRQGAGNTIYF
TRBD1 | TRBJ1-4 | TRBV6-4 | 15 | CASSETGGAGEKLFF